The clone carrying this T cell receptor (beta chain) occurred a few times. This CDR3 contains 15 residues. The V gene's germline CDR1 is MNHEY and CDR2 SMNVEV (reference sequence). V lost 3 bases to trimming and J lost 0 bases, with 8 bases between them. The data belong to a study of blood T cell repertoires in COVID-19. Measured with immunoSEQ multiplex PCR; TCRdb has only the in-frame clones, and not every one. The sample shows 150,000 to 200,000 clones, approximately 82% of them seen only once. The V call is TRBV27, the J call TRBJ2-2; D perhaps matches TRBD2 (6 bases). The sequencing sample was made of PBMCs or T cells enriched from blood (not recorded which). This TCR derives from a woman aged 50 to 60 who had recovered from COVID-19. The CDR3 spells CASSLRGTNTGELFF. The CDR3 DNA is TGTGCCAGCAGTTTGCGCGGGACGAACACCGGGGAGCTGTTTTTT.